The present T cell receptor beta chain was sequenced within a study of regulatory T cells in long-lasting Graves disease. In building TCR beta libraries, iRepertoire HTBI primers were used together with Arm-PCR of CDR3 regions. MiXCR was run by TCRdb on the multiplex PCR reads, yielding one entry per CDR3 protein. The table includes under 300,000 distinct CDR3 sequences, around 20% detected once. The CDR3 loop spans 15 amino acids. Germline V gene data show CDR1 as DFQATT and CDR2 as SNEGSKA (reference sequence). V was pared by 5 bases and J by 1 base, with 5 bases of the junction left unmatched. As for time point: newly diagnosed GD, antithyroid drugs for less than 3 months. PBMCs provided the RNA from which the TCR library was made.

The material was peripheral blood mononuclear cells (PBMCs), obtained at new diagnosis, from a patient treated with antithyroid drugs. The rearrangement uses TRBV20-1 and TRBJ2-2, with 9 bases fitting TRBD1. This clonotype was sampled from a female donor with Graves disease. The CDR3 nucleotides read TGCAGTGCTCACCAGACAGGGGGGAACACCGGGGAGCTGTTTTTT. This encodes CSAHQTGGNTGELFF.